The clone carrying this TCR beta chain was seen ten or more times. Its antigen is not identified. This sample was taken from a study of breast tumors, draining lymph nodes, adjacent tissues. Findings of the study overall: Tumor TCR diversity was below lymph nodes but above nontumor tissue.

Germline V CDR1 and CDR2: MGHRA, YSYEKL. With V trimmed by 0 bases and J by 5 bases, 6 bases remained unmatched. This CDR3 contains 16 residues. Samples came from axillary lymph nodes draining the breast cancer. TCRdb processed the multiplex PCR reads anew with MiXCR; each CDR3 protein has one entry. The sample has some 97,000 distinct CDR3 sequences, around 20% seen once. The specimen was axillary lymph node tissue. The sequence was collected from a female donor with breast cancer. Some clones in this sample may be carry-over from other donors' samples. J is TRBJ2-1 and V is TRBV4-1; 8 bases line up with TRBD1. CDR3 in amino acids: CASSQDSTGGNNEQFF. The CDR3 DNA reads as TGCGCCAGCAGCCAAGATAGCACAGGGGGTAACAATGAGCAGTTCTTC.